This T cell receptor beta chain is from a study of blood T cell repertoires in COVID-19. Repertoires were generated with immunoSEQ multiplex PCR, while TCRdb's copy carries only in-frame clones and drops some. The repertoire has 260,000 or so clones, more than 80% of them found once; the top ten carry 6.5% to 8.5%. The trim removed 2 bases at V and 3 bases at J, leaving 1 base unmatched. The length of the CDR3 is 14 residues. Germline values: CDR1 SGHRS, CDR2 YFSETQ. Sequences were obtained from peripheral blood. This sequence originates from a woman of 80 years or more with COVID-19, enrolled during active disease. This rearrangement joins TRBV5-1 to TRBJ1-4, with TRBD1 matching 7 bases. CDR3 in DNA: TGCGCCAGCAGCTTTCAGGGGGCTAATGAAAAACTGTTTTTT. Translation: CASSFQGANEKLFF. The full variable domain, in which reference TRBV5-1 and TRBJ1-4 provide the parts outside the CDR3, is KAGVTQTPRYLIKTRGQQVTLSCSPISGHRSVSWYQQTPGQGLQFLFEYFSETQRNKGNFPGRFSGRQFSNSRSEMNVSTLELGDSALYLCASSFQGANEKLFFGSGTQLSVL.